This T cell receptor (beta chain) was recorded in a study of blood T cell repertoires in COVID-19. The wider study: Some COVID-19 samples were acute and others convalescent; all came from the United States, Italy and Spain. T cells, B-cell-depleted T cells, or PBMCs supplied cDNA or gDNA.

Original data processing: Cell counts per sample came from amplifying reference gene primers. Only in-frame clones appear in the TCRdb table, and some are missing; sequencing was by immunoSEQ multiplex PCR. V, J and clone size are taken as reported in that table, and D and trimming were inferred from the DNA itself. The sample yields 250,000 to 350,000 clones, around 87% seen once. Trimming left V 10 bases short and J 0 bases short, with 10 bases between. The CDR3 has 13 residues. The sequencing input was peripheral blood. The rearrangement joins TRBV12-3 or TRBV12-4 to TRBJ1-3; D unresolved. The receptor was isolated from a woman aged 45-60 years who had recovered from COVID-19. The CDR3 coding sequence is TGTGCCACCCGACGGGACTCTGGAAACACCATATATTTT. It specifies CATRRDSGNTIYF.